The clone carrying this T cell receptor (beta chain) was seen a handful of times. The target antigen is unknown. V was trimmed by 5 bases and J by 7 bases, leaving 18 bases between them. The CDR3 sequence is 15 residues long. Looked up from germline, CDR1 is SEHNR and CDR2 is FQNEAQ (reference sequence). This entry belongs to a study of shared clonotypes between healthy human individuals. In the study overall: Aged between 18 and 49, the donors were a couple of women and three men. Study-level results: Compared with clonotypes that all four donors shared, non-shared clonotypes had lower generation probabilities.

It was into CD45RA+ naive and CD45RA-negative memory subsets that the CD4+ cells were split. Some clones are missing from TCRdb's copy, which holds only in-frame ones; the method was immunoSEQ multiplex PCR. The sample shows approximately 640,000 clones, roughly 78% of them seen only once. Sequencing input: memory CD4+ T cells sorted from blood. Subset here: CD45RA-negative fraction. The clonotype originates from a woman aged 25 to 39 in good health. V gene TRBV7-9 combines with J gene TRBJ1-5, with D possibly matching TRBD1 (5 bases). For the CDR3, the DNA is TGTGCCAGCAGCGCCCTGGGGGGGGAGGGACAGCCCCAGCATTTT. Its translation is CASSALGGEGQPQHF.